The next 21 T cell receptor beta chains were all read from a single sample in a study of CD8+CD57+ T cells in acquired aplastic anemia. Patients picked for sequencing had shown CD8+CD57+ cell expansion detected by flow cytometry. Profiles of TCR beta VDJ and CDR3 were generated from a genomic DNA template. TCRdb processed the reads anew with MiXCR; each CDR3 protein has one entry. The table includes 180,000 or so distinct CDR3 sequences, less than 50% detected once. The sequenced sample was sorted CD4+, CD8+, or CD8+CD57+ T cells (not recorded which) from PBMCs. These receptors came from a human donor with aplastic anemia.

This clonotype was seen ten or more times. The genes are TRBV15 and TRBJ2-2; 7 nucleotides align to TRBD1. The germline V gene has CDR1 LNHNV and CDR2 YYDKDF (reference sequence). The CDR3 runs to 18 residues. Trimming cost V 5 bases and J 0 bases; bases outside gene matches: 12. The CDR3 loop reads CATSSRDRTPANTGELFF. The DNA for the CDR3 is TGTGCCACCAGCTCCCGGGACAGAACACCTGCGAACACCGGGGAGCTGTTTTTT. The variable domain in full, completed from reference TRBV15 and TRBJ2-2, reads DAMVIQNPRYQVTQFGKPVTLSCSQTLNHNVMYWYQQKSSQAPKLLFHYYDKDFNNEADTPDNFQSRRPNTSFCFLDIRSPGLGDTAMYLCATSSRDRTPANTGELFFGEGSRLTVL.

The chain couples TRBV27 to TRBJ2-1; the D is unclear. In germline, CDR1 is MNHEY, CDR2 SMNVEV (reference sequence). Trimming removed 6 bases from V and 1 base from J, with 16 bases in between. The CDR3 sequence is 16 residues long. DNA for the CDR3: TGTGCCAGCAGACTCACTTCTTTGAGATCCTACAATGAGCAGTTCTTC. Its protein product is CASRLTSLRSYNEQFF.

Regarding this clonotype: One junction end disagrees with the germline gene, perhaps due to a read error. V gene TRBV10-3 combines with J gene TRBJ2-7, with D unresolved. Germline-derived CDR1 and CDR2 are ENHRY and SYGVKD. CDR3 length: 13 amino acids. This CDR3 reads CASSDAQSYEQYF. The DNA of the CDR3 is TGTGCCAGCAGTGACGCTCAATCCTACGAGCAGTACTTC.

In regard to this clonotype: One end of the junction is discordant with germline, which a read error may explain. This sequence joins TRBV19 and TRBJ2-7; possible D gene TRBD2, 5 bases. Germline V CDR1 and CDR2: LNHDA, SQIVND (reference sequence). The CDR3 spans 13 residues. The DNA for the CDR3 is TGTGCCAGTAGTTCGGTGGGAGCCTACGAGCCGTACTTC. It specifies CASSSVGAYEPYF.

The rearrangement links TRBV20-1 to TRBJ1-2, with a possible D match to TRBD1 (6 bases). This CDR3 has 15 amino acids. The germline CDR1 and CDR2 sequences are DFQATT and SNEGSKA (reference sequence). Deletions cut 4 bases from V and 4 bases from J, with 19 bases between. CDR3 sequence (DNA): TGCAGTGCTACAAATCCCCGGACAGACCCCTATGGCTACACCTTC. It codes for CSATNPRTDPYGYTF.

The sample holds a few counts of this clonotype. CDR3 nucleotides: TGCGCCAGCAGTGACCCGACTAGTGGGGGATACAATGAGCAGTTCTTC. This translates into CASSDPTSGGYNEQFF. The V call is TRBV10-1, the J call TRBJ2-1, with D maybe TRBD2 (6 bases). The CDR3 is 16 amino acids. With 3 bases removed from V and 4 bases from J, the gap between germline ends came to 16 bases. Germline assignment: CDR1 WNHNN and CDR2 SYGVQD (reference sequence).

The chain uses TRBV7-2 and TRBJ1-1; a possible D gene is TRBD1 (6 bases). Germline CDR1 SGHTA, CDR2 FQGNSA. The V end lost 4 bases, the J end lost 1 base, and 10 bases lay between the germline ends. The CDR3 is made up of 14 amino acids. CDR3 sequence (DNA): TGTGCCAGCAGCTCAGGGGTTTCGAACACTGAAGCTTTCTTT. Translated: CASSSGVSNTEAFF.

This clonotype has a handful of counts. This sequence may be a read error, since a much larger clone differs from it by one base. The J gene is TRBJ1-1, the V gene TRBV6-5; D gene uncertain. V was clipped by 2 bases and J by 4 bases, with 5 bases between them. This CDR3 is 12 amino acids long. In germline, CDR1 is MNHEY, CDR2 SVGAGI. The CDR3 sequence: CASSYEATEAFF. The DNA of the CDR3 is TGTGCCAGCAGTTACGAGGCCACTGAAGCTTTCTTT.

The chain links TRBV7-3 to TRBJ1-5; D is undetermined. Per germline, CDR1 SGHTA and CDR2 FQGTGA. The CDR3 sequence is 12 residues long. Trimming stripped 4 bases from V and 10 bases from J, with 11 bases between. The CDR3 spells CASSSGSSPQHF. CDR3 bases: TGTGCCAGCAGCTCGGGGAGTTCACCCCAGCATTTT.

The CDR3 sequence is CASSPWRGPSYNEQFF. The CDR3 region has the DNA TGTGCCAGTAGCCCCTGGAGGGGGCCATCCTACAATGAGCAGTTCTTC. This chain joins TRBV19 and TRBJ2-1; D possibly corresponds to TRBD1 (7 bases). Germline CDR1 LNHDA, CDR2 SQIVND (reference sequence). The CDR3 has 16 residues. V was cut by 6 bases and J by 1 base, with 16 bases left in between.

This clonotype was seen at least ten times. The chain is built from TRBV28 and TRBJ2-3, with D perhaps being TRBD1 or TRBD2 (5 bases each). CDR1 is MDHEN and CDR2 is SYDVKM in the germline V gene. The germline V and J ends were trimmed by 5 bases and 0 bases, with 15 bases remaining between them. The CDR3 loop spans 16 amino acids. This CDR3 is CASSGPGPASTDTQYF. CDR3 coding DNA: TGTGCCAGCAGTGGACCGGGGCCCGCAAGCACAGATACGCAGTATTTT. Based on the CDR3 plus reference TRBV28 and TRBJ2-3, the full variable domain is DVKVTQSSRYLVKRTGEKVFLECVQDMDHENMFWYRQDPGLGLRLIYFSYDVKMKEKGDIPEGYSVSREKKERFSLILESASTNQTSMYLCASSGPGPASTDTQYFGPGTRLTVL.

The chain couples TRBV7-8 to TRBJ2-1; D possibly corresponds to TRBD2 (5 bases). Trimming removed 1 base at V and 12 bases at J, with 16 bases between. This CDR3 comprises 14 residues. Per the germline V gene, CDR1 is SGHVS and CDR2 is FQNEAQ. CDR3 amino acids: CASSLGQLRDTQFF. The CDR3 DNA follows: TGTGCCAGCAGCTTAGGTCAGCTCCGGGATACGCAGTTCTTC.

This clonotype was observed a few times. The rearrangement uses TRBV5-1 and TRBJ2-1; 9 bases are a match to TRBD2. V shed 3 bases and J 8 bases; nucleotides not matched to a gene: 18. The CDR3 spans 18 residues. The germline V gene encodes CDR1 SGHRS and CDR2 YFSETQ. The CDR3 loop is CASSSPNFASGAPYEQFF. The CDR3 region has the DNA TGCGCCAGCAGCTCCCCGAACTTTGCTAGCGGGGCCCCCTATGAGCAGTTCTTC. Combining the CDR3 with reference TRBV5-1 and TRBJ2-1 gives the whole variable domain KAGVTQTPRYLIKTRGQQVTLSCSPISGHRSVSWYQQTPGQGLQFLFEYFSETQRNKGNFPGRFSGRQFSNSRSEMNVSTLELGDSALYLCASSSPNFASGAPYEQFFGPGTRLTVL.

The chain joins TRBV25-1 to TRBJ1-2, with D possibly being TRBD1 (5 bases). The CDR3 loop spans 15 amino acids. Germline V CDR1 and CDR2: MGHDK, SYGVNS. V was clipped by 1 base and J by 4 bases, with 13 bases between them. CDR3 protein: CASSESIEGTYGYTF. Written as DNA, the CDR3 is TGTGCCAGCAGTGAATCAATTGAGGGGACCTATGGCTACACCTTC.

This clonotype has more than one count but fewer than ten. The chain is built from TRBV6-1 and TRBJ2-3; perhaps TRBD1 as D (5 bases). The CDR3 is 19 amino acids. In germline, CDR1 is MNHNS, CDR2 SASEGT. The germline V and J ends were trimmed by 4 bases and 0 bases, with 23 bases remaining between them. CDR3 coding DNA: TGTGCCAGCAGTGTCTCAAGGACACGTGGGCTATCTAGCACAGATACGCAGTATTTT. This codes for CASSVSRTRGLSSTDTQYF.

This clonotype has ten or more counts. This chain connects TRBV9 to TRBJ2-3, with no clear D. Germline V gene sequence: CDR1 SGDLS, CDR2 YYNGEE. The V end lost 4 bases, the J end lost 7 bases, and 10 bases lay between the germline ends. This CDR3 has 12 residues. The CDR3 reads CASSPDANTQYF. The DNA for the CDR3 is TGTGCCAGCAGCCCGGACGCGAATACGCAGTATTTT.

The chain employs TRBV20-1 and TRBJ2-1, with TRBD2 identical over 12 bases. The CDR3 has 17 amino acids. The V and J ends lost 1 base and 6 bases, in that order; junction bases with no gene match: 10. CDR1 is DFQATT and CDR2 is SNEGSKA in the germline V gene (reference sequence). As DNA, the CDR3 is TGCAGTGCTAGAGGCCTAGCGGGGGGGCGATCTATCAATGAGCAGTTCTTC. This codes for CSARGLAGGRSINEQFF.

As for this clonotype: Compared with germline, one end of the junction differs, possibly owing to a read error. This sequence joins TRBV24-1 and TRBJ1-5; D unresolved. The CDR3 contains 14 residues. Germline V CDR1 and CDR2: KGHDR, SFDVKD. The CDR3 DNA is TGTGCCACCTCCCAACCGGGTCTGAATCAGCCCCGGCATTTT. Encoded protein: CATSQPGLNQPRHF.

The V gene is TRBV5-5, the J gene TRBJ1-2, with TRBD1 matching 9 bases. Germline trimming cut 3 bases from V and 7 bases from J; bases unmatched to any gene: 10. Germline-derived CDR1 and CDR2 are SGHKS and YYEKEE (reference sequence). There are 15 residues in the CDR3. The CDR3 reads CASSSKGQGGTGYTF. CDR3 nucleotides: TGTGCCAGCAGCTCGAAGGGACAGGGTGGTACTGGCTACACCTTC.

In this sample, this clonotype turned up many times. This CDR3 is CASSIRLAGGGDDTQYF. Here the CDR3 DNA reads TGTGCCAGCAGTATCCGACTAGCGGGAGGTGGAGATGATACGCAGTATTTT. The chain joins TRBV6-1 to TRBJ2-3; 13 nucleotides agree with TRBD2. V gave up 5 bases and J gave up 6 bases; unmatched junction bases: 11. This CDR3 is built from 17 residues. Germline V gene lookup returns CDR1 MNHNS and CDR2 SASEGT.

In this sample, this clonotype turned up a few times. A much bigger clone sits one base away, suggesting this may be a read error. The chain combines TRBV5-1 with TRBJ2-3, with 7 bases aligning to TRBD1. The germline CDR1 and CDR2 sequences are SGHRS and YFSETQ. The length of the CDR3 is 15 residues. The DNA of the CDR3 is TGCGCCAGCAGCTTGGTACAGGGGATTGGTGATATGCAGTATTTT. The encoded protein is CASSLVQGIGDMQYF.